This T cell receptor beta chain was documented in a study of follicular helper T cells after annual influenza vaccination. As for the study in general: Sampling occurred days 0, 7 and 28 after each influenza vaccination.

Time point here: 2014-2015 season, pre-vaccination. Vaccine contraindications, substance abuse, HIV/AIDS, active malignancy and active illness excluded donors. J was trimmed by 0 bases and V by 2 bases; bases with no gene match: 7. The CDR3 extends over 17 amino acids. From germline, CDR1 is MGHRA and CDR2 YSYEKL. As regards this clone: The antigen is not known.

Study results and caveats: Day 7 ICOS+CD38+ clones were most often found later in ICOS-CD38- cTfh cells.

TCRB was sequenced at Survey level resolution. Sequencing used immunoSEQ multiplex PCR; TCRdb keeps in-frame clones, though not all of them. The sample has 11,000 to 15,000 clones; just under 85% are singletons. The sequences come from CXCR5- memory CD4+ T cells sorted from blood, collected on the day of influenza vaccination. The receptor comes from an adult who received the influenza vaccine. This rearrangement joins TRBV4-1 to TRBJ1-3, with TRBD1 matching 7 bases. Here the CDR3 DNA reads TGCGCCAGCAGCCAAACAGTAGGGGACAGCTCTGGAAACACCATATATTTT. It is translated as CASSQTVGDSSGNTIYF.